This is a list of T cell receptor beta chains from one sample in a study of low-dose radiotherapy and immunotherapy resistance in tumors. TCRdb reprocessed the reads via MiXCR and lists one record per CDR3 protein. The table records under 60,000 distinct CDR3 sequences, over 9.5% of them present only once. The source material was PBMCs, sampled before treatment. Receptors were obtained from a female donor with ovarian cancer. Each CDR3 is given with its conserved first and last residue. D genes are given only for firm matches. For some rows the clone size is stated as once, few or many, or as a class when expanded; others skip it.

CDR3 DNA: TGTGCCAGCACCCCGTCGGGACAGTTCTCCTACGAGCAGTACTTC
CDR3 protein: CASTPSGQFSYEQYF
D gene: TRBD1
clone size: many
V gene: TRBV11-2
J gene: TRBJ2-7

CDR3 DNA: TGTGCCAGCAGCTTAAGCGGTTATAGCAATCAGCCCCAGCATTTT
CDR3 protein: CASSLSGYSNQPQHF
D gene: .
clone size: many
V gene: TRBV7-4
J gene: TRBJ1-5

CDR3 DNA: TGCGCCAGCAGTGAGCCTGGGACACCCAATCAGCCCCAGCATTTT
CDR3 protein: CASSEPGTPNQPQHF
D gene: .
clone size: many
V gene: TRBV10-2
J gene: TRBJ1-5

CDR3 DNA: TGTGCCAGCAGTTCCCAGACTAGCGGGGGGTCAGATACGCAGTATTTT
CDR3 protein: CASSSQTSGGSDTQYF
D gene: TRBD2
clone size: many
V gene: TRBV12-3/TRBV12-4
J gene: TRBJ2-3

CDR3 DNA: TGCGCCAGCAGCTTGATCTGGGGTATGAACACTGAAGCTTTCTTT
CDR3 protein: CASSLIWGMNTEAFF
D gene: .
clone size: many
V gene: TRBV5-1
J gene: TRBJ1-1

CDR3 DNA: TGTGCCAGCTCACGGGGGCTCAGGGACCAAGAGACCCAGTACTTC
CDR3 protein: CASSRGLRDQETQYF
D gene: .
clone size: many
V gene: TRBV18
J gene: TRBJ2-5

CDR3 DNA: TGCGCCAGCAGCACAGGTGGGGAGCAGTACTTC
CDR3 protein: CASSTGGEQYF
D gene: .
clone size: many
V gene: TRBV23-1
J gene: TRBJ2-7

CDR3 DNA: TGTGCCAGCAGCCCCTCAGATGGGATCGGAAACACCATATATTTT
CDR3 protein: CASSPSDGIGNTIYF
D gene: .
clone size: many
V gene: TRBV7-8
J gene: TRBJ1-3

CDR3 DNA: TGTGCCAGCAGCCAGACCCCCCGGGCGGGGGGGCGCTACAATGAGCAGTTCTTC
CDR3 protein: CASSQTPRAGGRYNEQFF
D gene: TRBD2
clone size: many
V gene: TRBV4-2
J gene: TRBJ2-1

CDR3 DNA: TGTGCCAGCAGCCAACGGTCGGGACAGGGCGCCACAAAAATCTTT
CDR3 protein: CASSQRSGQGATKIF
D gene: TRBD1
clone size: many
V gene: TRBV3-1
J gene: TRBJ1-1

CDR3 DNA: TGTGCCAGTAGCGTAGGACAGGGAACATACAATGAGCAGTTCTTC
CDR3 protein: CASSVGQGTYNEQFF
D gene: TRBD1
clone size: many
V gene: TRBV19
J gene: TRBJ2-1

CDR3 DNA: TGTGCCAGCAGCGTGGAGGGTTACACTGAAGCTTTCTTT
CDR3 protein: CASSVEGYTEAFF
D gene: .
clone size: many
V gene: TRBV7-6
J gene: TRBJ1-1

CDR3 DNA: TGCAGCGTTGAACAGTACAATGAGCAGTTCTTC
CDR3 protein: CSVEQYNEQFF
D gene: .
clone size: many
V gene: TRBV29-1
J gene: TRBJ2-1

CDR3 DNA: TGTGCCAGCAGCTCCTCCGGGACGGCGACCTACGAGCAGTACTTC
CDR3 protein: CASSSSGTATYEQYF
D gene: .
clone size: .
V gene: TRBV11-3
J gene: TRBJ2-7

CDR3 DNA: TGTGCCAGTAGTATAGCTAGGATTTACTCCGGGGAGCTGTTTTTT
CDR3 protein: CASSIARIYSGELFF
D gene: .
clone size: many
V gene: TRBV19
J gene: TRBJ2-2

CDR3 DNA: TGTGCCAGCAGTTGGGGACAAGAGACCCAGTACTTC
CDR3 protein: CASSWGQETQYF
D gene: .
clone size: many
V gene: TRBV12-3/TRBV12-4
J gene: TRBJ2-5

CDR3 DNA: TGCGCCAGCAGCCTGGAAGGAGTTGGGTCGTACAATGAGCAGTTCTTC
CDR3 protein: CASSLEGVGSYNEQFF
D gene: .
clone size: few
V gene: TRBV5-1
J gene: TRBJ2-1

CDR3 DNA: TGCGCCAGCAGCCAAGGCTACAATGAGCAGTTCTTC
CDR3 protein: CASSQGYNEQFF
D gene: .
clone size: medium-sized
V gene: TRBV5-1
J gene: TRBJ2-1

CDR3 DNA: TGTGCCTGGAGTGTAGGGCAGCGAAGACTGTTTTTT
CDR3 protein: CAWSVGQRRLFF
D gene: .
clone size: many
V gene: TRBV30
J gene: TRBJ1-4

CDR3 DNA: TGTGCCAGCAGAAAGGACAGGGTGGGCGAGCAGTACTTC
CDR3 protein: CASRKDRVGEQYF
D gene: TRBD1
clone size: many
V gene: TRBV6-2/TRBV6-3
J gene: TRBJ2-7

CDR3 DNA: TGCGCCATCGGGTTGGACAGCCAAGAGACCCAGTACTTC
CDR3 protein: CAIGLDSQETQYF
D gene: .
clone size: many
V gene: TRBV10-2
J gene: TRBJ2-5

CDR3 DNA: TGCGCCAGCAGCTGGGGACAGGTCACTGAAGCTTTCTTT
CDR3 protein: CASSWGQVTEAFF
D gene: TRBD1
clone size: many
V gene: TRBV5-1
J gene: TRBJ1-1

CDR3 DNA: TGTGCCAGCAGCTCGAACCCATGGGAGACCCAGTACTTC
CDR3 protein: CASSSNPWETQYF
D gene: .
clone size: many
V gene: TRBV7-9
J gene: TRBJ2-5

CDR3 DNA: TGTGCCAGCAGCGTTACTAGCGGTTCGAACACCGGGGAGCTGTTTTTT
CDR3 protein: CASSVTSGSNTGELFF
D gene: TRBD2
clone size: many
V gene: TRBV2
J gene: TRBJ2-2

CDR3 DNA: TGCGCCAGCAGTCAAGTAGGACGCGAGCAGTACTTC
CDR3 protein: CASSQVGREQYF
D gene: .
clone size: many
V gene: TRBV23-1
J gene: TRBJ2-7

CDR3 DNA: TGCGCCAGCAGCTTGGGCGACAACTATGGCTACACCTTC
CDR3 protein: CASSLGDNYGYTF
D gene: .
clone size: many
V gene: TRBV5-1
J gene: TRBJ1-2

CDR3 DNA: TGTGCCAGCAGCTTAACTTCCACATCCTACGAGCAGTACTTC
CDR3 protein: CASSLTSTSYEQYF
D gene: .
clone size: many
V gene: TRBV7-3
J gene: TRBJ2-7

CDR3 DNA: TGTGCCAGCGCCCGGGACAGGGGGTACACCGGGGAGCTGTTTTTT
CDR3 protein: CASARDRGYTGELFF
D gene: TRBD1
clone size: many
V gene: TRBV2
J gene: TRBJ2-2

CDR3 DNA: TGTGCCAGCAGTTCCCCGGGACAGGGGGATTCAGGCTACACCTTC
CDR3 protein: CASSSPGQGDSGYTF
D gene: TRBD1
clone size: many
V gene: TRBV6-5
J gene: TRBJ1-2

CDR3 DNA: TGTGCCAGTAGATCCCTAGCGGGTAACCACAATGAGCAGTTCTTC
CDR3 protein: CASRSLAGNHNEQFF
D gene: TRBD2
clone size: many
V gene: TRBV19
J gene: TRBJ2-1

CDR3 DNA: TGTGCCAGCAGTGAAGAGGTATCCCACGAGCAGTACTTC
CDR3 protein: CASSEEVSHEQYF
D gene: .
clone size: many
V gene: TRBV2
J gene: TRBJ2-7

CDR3 DNA: TGTGCCAGCAGTTACTCGAGTGCGGGAAGTTATGGCTACACCTTC
CDR3 protein: CASSYSSAGSYGYTF
D gene: .
clone size: .
V gene: TRBV6-5
J gene: TRBJ1-2

CDR3 DNA: TGTGCCAGCAGAGCAGCGATTACCTACGAGCAGTACTTC
CDR3 protein: CASRAAITYEQYF
D gene: .
clone size: many
V gene: TRBV12-3/TRBV12-4
J gene: TRBJ2-7

CDR3 DNA: TGCAGTGCTAGGGACCCCGGACAGCACACTGAAGCTTTCTTT
CDR3 protein: CSARDPGQHTEAFF
D gene: .
clone size: many
V gene: TRBV20-1
J gene: TRBJ1-1

CDR3 DNA: TGTGCCAGCAGTTTCCGTTTAACTAACTATGGCTACACCTTC
CDR3 protein: CASSFRLTNYGYTF
D gene: .
clone size: many
V gene: TRBV6-2/TRBV6-3
J gene: TRBJ1-2

CDR3 DNA: TGTGCCAGCAACCCAGGGACTAATTCACCCCTCCACTTT
CDR3 protein: CASNPGTNSPLHF
D gene: .
clone size: many
V gene: TRBV2
J gene: TRBJ1-6